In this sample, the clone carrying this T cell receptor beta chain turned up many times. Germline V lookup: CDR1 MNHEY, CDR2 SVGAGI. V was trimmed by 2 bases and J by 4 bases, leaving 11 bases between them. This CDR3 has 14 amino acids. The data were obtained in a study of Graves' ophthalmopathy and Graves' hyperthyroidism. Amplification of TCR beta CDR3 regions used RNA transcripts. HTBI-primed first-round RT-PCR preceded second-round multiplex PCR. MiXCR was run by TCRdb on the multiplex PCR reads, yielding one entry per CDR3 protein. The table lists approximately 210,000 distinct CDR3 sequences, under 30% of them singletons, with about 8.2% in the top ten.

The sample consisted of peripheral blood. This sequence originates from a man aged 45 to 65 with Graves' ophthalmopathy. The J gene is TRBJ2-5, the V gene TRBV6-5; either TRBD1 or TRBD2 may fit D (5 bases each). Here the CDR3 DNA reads TGTGCCAGCAGTTACCAGGGAGACGGAGAGACCCAGTACTTC. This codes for CASSYQGDGETQYF.